The rows below give T cell receptor beta chains drawn from one sample of a study of blood T cell repertoires in COVID-19. Repertoires were generated with immunoSEQ multiplex PCR, while TCRdb's copy carries only in-frame clones and drops some. This sample yields approximately 260,000 clones, of which around 88% are seen a single time; roughly 1.2% belongs to the top ten. Sample: PBMCs or T cells enriched from blood (not recorded which). The receptors stem from a woman between 40 and 50 years old with acute COVID-19. CDR3s include the opening cysteine and the closing phenylalanine or tryptophan. The D gene is left open where the match is weak. Rows give clone size only sometimes, using once, few, many, or a class for an expanded clone.

J: TRBJ2-1; length: 15; V: TRBV5-4; size: once; D: TRBD2; CDR3: CASSSLAGPYNEQFF; DNA: TGTGCCAGCAGCTCCCTAGCGGGCCCTTACAATGAGCAGTTCTTC
J: TRBJ1-2; length: 15; V: TRBV7-2; size: .; D: .; CDR3: CASSLSVLWADGYTF; DNA: TGTGCCAGCAGCTTAAGTGTCCTTTGGGCAGATGGCTACACCTTC
J: TRBJ2-2; length: 16; V: TRBV9; size: .; D: .; CDR3: CASSVFGTENTGELFF; DNA: TGTGCCAGCAGCGTCTTCGGGACTGAGAACACCGGGGAGCTGTTTTTT
J: TRBJ2-1; length: 15; V: TRBV7-2; size: .; D: TRBD2; CDR3: CASSNSGRAGDEQFF; DNA: TGTGCCAGCAGCAATAGCGGGAGGGCAGGCGATGAGCAGTTCTTC
J: TRBJ1-3; length: 16; V: TRBV30; size: once; D: TRBD1; CDR3: CAWSNPDRVIGNTIYF; DNA: TGTGCCTGGAGTAATCCGGACAGGGTCATTGGAAACACCATATATTTT
J: TRBJ2-7; length: 13; V: TRBV5-4; size: .; D: TRBD1; CDR3: CASSLTGGYEQYF; DNA: TGTGCCAGCAGCTTGACAGGGGGCTACGAGCAGTACTTC
J: TRBJ2-7; length: 14; V: TRBV14; size: .; D: .; CDR3: CASSPGTLTYEQYF; DNA: TGTGCCAGCAGCCCCGGGACACTGACCTACGAGCAGTACTTC
J: TRBJ2-1; length: 15; V: TRBV24-1; size: .; D: .; CDR3: CATSDSTGPYNEQFF; DNA: TGTGCCACCAGTGATTCTACAGGACCCTACAATGAGCAGTTCTTC
J: TRBJ2-7; length: 16; V: TRBV5-1; size: .; D: .; CDR3: CASSLVGPGLTYEQYF; DNA: TGCGCCAGCAGCTTGGTGGGACCGGGACTTACCTACGAGCAGTACTTC
J: TRBJ1-1; length: 14; V: TRBV6-5; size: .; D: .; CDR3: CASSPTGRGAEAFF; DNA: TGTGCCAGCAGTCCTACAGGGAGAGGGGCTGAAGCTTTCTTT
J: TRBJ1-1; length: 14; V: TRBV5-1; size: once; D: TRBD1; CDR3: CASSGTGMNTEAFF; DNA: TGCGCCAGCAGCGGGACAGGGATGAACACTGAAGCTTTCTTT
J: TRBJ1-2; length: 12; V: TRBV4-3; size: .; D: .; CDR3: CASSPSRGGYTF; DNA: TGCGCCAGCAGCCCATCCAGGGGTGGCTACACCTTC
J: TRBJ2-2; length: 15; V: TRBV7-8; size: .; D: .; CDR3: CASSPVAVNTGELFF; DNA: TGTGCCAGCAGCCCGGTAGCGGTGAACACCGGGGAGCTGTTTTTT
J: TRBJ1-5; length: 13; V: TRBV5-6; size: .; D: .; CDR3: CASSSGRNQPQHF; DNA: TGTGCCAGCAGTTCAGGGCGCAATCAGCCCCAGCATTTT
J: TRBJ2-1; length: 15; V: TRBV6-5; size: .; D: TRBD2; CDR3: CASSETSGAYNEQFF; DNA: TGTGCCAGCAGCGAGACTAGCGGGGCCTACAATGAGCAGTTCTTC
J: TRBJ2-2; length: 14; V: TRBV6-5; size: .; D: .; CDR3: CASSGIFDTGELFF; DNA: TGTGCCAGTTCAGGGATTTTTGATACCGGGGAGCTGTTTTTT
J: TRBJ2-2; length: 14; V: TRBV19; size: .; D: .; CDR3: CASSILPRTGELFF; DNA: TGTGCCAGTAGTATATTGCCGCGGACCGGGGAGCTGTTTTTT
J: TRBJ2-1; length: 15; V: TRBV7-2; size: .; D: TRBD2; CDR3: CASSLKAGGGVEQFF; DNA: TGTGCCAGCAGCTTAAAGGCGGGAGGTGGAGTTGAGCAGTTCTTC
J: TRBJ1-2; length: 14; V: TRBV5-6; size: .; D: TRBD1; CDR3: CASSPEGADYGYTF; DNA: TGTGCCAGCAGCCCGGAGGGGGCGGACTATGGCTACACCTTC
J: TRBJ2-3; length: 14; V: TRBV5-4; size: .; D: .; CDR3: CASSLGLGTDTQYF; DNA: TGTGCCAGCAGCCTGGGACTTGGGACAGATACGCAGTATTTT
J: TRBJ2-2; length: 13; V: TRBV7-2; size: .; D: TRBD1; CDR3: CASSSGGTGELFF; DNA: TGTGCCAGCAGCTCAGGGGGAACCGGGGAGCTGTTTTTT
J: TRBJ1-2; length: 15; V: TRBV28; size: .; D: TRBD1; CDR3: CATLPSDRVSYGYTF; DNA: TGTGCCACCCTACCCTCTGACAGGGTTAGCTATGGCTACACCTTC
J: TRBJ1-5; length: 13; V: TRBV28; size: .; D: .; CDR3: CASSYRVSQPQHF; DNA: TGTGCCAGCAGTTACAGGGTCAGCCAGCCCCAGCATTTT
J: TRBJ2-5; length: 14; V: TRBV7-2; size: .; D: TRBD2; CDR3: CASSLRAGEETQYF; DNA: TGTGCCAGCAGCTTAAGAGCGGGAGAAGAGACCCAGTACTTC
J: TRBJ2-1; length: 12; V: TRBV7-9; size: .; D: .; CDR3: CASSLSGNEQFF; DNA: TGTGCCAGCAGCTTATCAGGGAACGAGCAGTTCTTC
J: TRBJ1-2; length: 14; V: TRBV10-3; size: .; D: TRBD1; CDR3: CAISDEGTGYGYTF; DNA: TGTGCCATCAGTGATGAGGGGACAGGCTATGGCTACACCTTC
J: TRBJ2-7; length: 14; V: TRBV6-5; size: .; D: .; CDR3: CASSYWARSYEQYF; DNA: TGTGCCAGCAGTTACTGGGCACGCTCCTACGAGCAGTACTTC
J: TRBJ1-1; length: 15; V: TRBV27; size: .; D: .; CDR3: CASSSPRFSNTEAFF; DNA: TGTGCCAGCAGTTCCCCCAGATTCTCGAACACTGAAGCTTTCTTT
J: TRBJ2-5; length: 13; V: TRBV12-3/TRBV12-4; size: .; D: .; CDR3: CASSPAGRETQYF; DNA: TGTGCCAGCAGTCCGGCGGGACGAGAGACCCAGTACTTC
J: TRBJ2-7; length: 14; V: TRBV9; size: .; D: TRBD1; CDR3: CASSPSGTAYEQYF; DNA: TGTGCCAGCAGCCCATCCGGGACAGCCTACGAGCAGTACTTC
J: TRBJ2-2; length: 19; V: TRBV4-3; size: .; D: TRBD2; CDR3: CASSVHPGLAGGPTGELFF; DNA: TGCGCCAGCAGCGTTCATCCGGGACTAGCGGGAGGGCCGACCGGGGAGCTGTTTTTT
J: TRBJ1-5; length: 15; V: TRBV7-9; size: .; D: .; CDR3: CASSLGHDRNQPQHF; DNA: TGTGCCAGCAGCTTAGGCCACGACAGAAATCAGCCCCAGCATTTT
J: TRBJ1-1; length: 13; V: TRBV29-1; size: .; D: .; CDR3: CSVEKSRNTEAFF; DNA: TGCAGCGTTGAAAAGTCTAGGAACACTGAAGCTTTCTTT
J: TRBJ2-4; length: 13; V: TRBV12-3/TRBV12-4; size: .; D: TRBD2; CDR3: CASSSSGSYIQYF; DNA: TGTGCCAGCAGTTCTAGCGGGAGTTACATTCAGTACTTC
J: TRBJ2-7; length: 17; V: TRBV27; size: .; D: .; CDR3: CASTPVGGDRTPYEQYF; DNA: TGTGCCAGCACCCCCGTGGGGGGGGACAGGACCCCCTACGAGCAGTACTTC
J: TRBJ1-1; length: 16; V: TRBV11-2; size: once; D: .; CDR3: CASSLDRAGLNTEAFF; DNA: TGTGCCAGCAGCTTAGATCGTGCAGGTTTGAACACTGAAGCTTTCTTT
J: TRBJ1-2; length: 15; V: TRBV10-3; size: .; D: .; CDR3: CAISGRGYNNYGYTF; DNA: TGTGCCATCAGTGGCAGGGGTTATAATAACTATGGCTACACCTTC
J: TRBJ2-5; length: 14; V: TRBV6-5; size: .; D: TRBD2; CDR3: CASRRTSVQETQYF; DNA: TGTGCCAGCAGAAGGACTAGCGTTCAAGAGACCCAGTACTTC
J: TRBJ1-4; length: 15; V: TRBV5-1; size: .; D: TRBD1; CDR3: CASRQGGQGPEKLFF; DNA: TGCGCCAGCCGCCAAGGGGGACAGGGGCCTGAAAAACTGTTTTTT
J: TRBJ2-1; length: 15; V: TRBV7-9; size: .; D: .; CDR3: CASSLDGGEYNEQFF; DNA: TGTGCCAGCAGCTTAGATGGCGGTGAATACAATGAGCAGTTCTTC
J: TRBJ1-2; length: 15; V: TRBV30; size: .; D: .; CDR3: CAWSAWEGFGYGYTF; DNA: TGTGCCTGGAGTGCCTGGGAGGGTTTCGGCTATGGCTACACCTTC